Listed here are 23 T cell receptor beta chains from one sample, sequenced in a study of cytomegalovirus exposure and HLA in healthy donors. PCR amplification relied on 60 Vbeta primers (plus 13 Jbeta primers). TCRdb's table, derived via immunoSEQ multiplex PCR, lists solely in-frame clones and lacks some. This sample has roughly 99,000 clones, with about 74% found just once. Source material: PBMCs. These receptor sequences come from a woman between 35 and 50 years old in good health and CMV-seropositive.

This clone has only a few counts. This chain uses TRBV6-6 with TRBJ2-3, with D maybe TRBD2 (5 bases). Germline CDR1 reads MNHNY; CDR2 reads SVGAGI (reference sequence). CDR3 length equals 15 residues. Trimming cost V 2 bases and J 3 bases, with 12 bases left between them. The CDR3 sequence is CASSYGSGTTDTQYF. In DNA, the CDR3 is TGTGCCAGCAGTTACGGGAGCGGAACTACAGATACGCAGTATTTT.

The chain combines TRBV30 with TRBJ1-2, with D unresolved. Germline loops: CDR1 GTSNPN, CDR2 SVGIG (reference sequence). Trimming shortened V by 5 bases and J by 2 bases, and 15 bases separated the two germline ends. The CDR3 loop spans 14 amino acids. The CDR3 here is CAWYGAGANYGYTF. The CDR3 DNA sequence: TGTGCCTGGTATGGTGCGGGAGCCAACTATGGCTACACCTTC.

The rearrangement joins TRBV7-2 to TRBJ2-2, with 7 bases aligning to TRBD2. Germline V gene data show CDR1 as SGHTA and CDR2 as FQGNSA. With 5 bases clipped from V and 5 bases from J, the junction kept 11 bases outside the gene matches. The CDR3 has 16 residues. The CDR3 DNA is TGTGCCAGCAGCCCCCCGGTGCGGGGGAGGACCGGGGAGCTGTTTTTT. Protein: CASSPPVRGRTGELFF.

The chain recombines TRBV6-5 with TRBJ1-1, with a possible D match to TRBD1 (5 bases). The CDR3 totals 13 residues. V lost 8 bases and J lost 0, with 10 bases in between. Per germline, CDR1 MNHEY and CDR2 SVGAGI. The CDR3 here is CASGGVMNTEAFF. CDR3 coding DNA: TGTGCCAGCGGGGGGGTAATGAACACTGAAGCTTTCTTT.

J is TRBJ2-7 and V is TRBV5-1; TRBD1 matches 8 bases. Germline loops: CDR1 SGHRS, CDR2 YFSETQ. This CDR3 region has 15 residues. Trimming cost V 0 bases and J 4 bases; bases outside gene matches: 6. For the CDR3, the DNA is TGCGCCAGCAGCTTGGGGGGGACAGGTACATACGAGCAGTACTTC. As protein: CASSLGGTGTYEQYF.

The CDR3 bases are TGTGCCAGCAGCCGTAGACAGGGGGCGCGAGGCTACACCTTC. Translating gives CASSRRQGARGYTF. The genes are TRBV5-8 and TRBJ1-2; 10 nucleotides line up with TRBD1. The trim removed 4 bases at V and 8 bases at J, leaving 8 bases unmatched. The germline V gene encodes CDR1 SGHTS and CDR2 YDEGEE. The CDR3 has 14 amino acids.

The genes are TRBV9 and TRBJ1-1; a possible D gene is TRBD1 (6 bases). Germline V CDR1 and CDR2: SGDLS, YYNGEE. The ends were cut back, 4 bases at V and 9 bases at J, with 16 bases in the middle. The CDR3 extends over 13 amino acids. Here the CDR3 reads CASSPNPQGQAFF. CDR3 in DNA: TGTGCCAGCAGCCCAAACCCCCAGGGGCAAGCTTTCTTT.

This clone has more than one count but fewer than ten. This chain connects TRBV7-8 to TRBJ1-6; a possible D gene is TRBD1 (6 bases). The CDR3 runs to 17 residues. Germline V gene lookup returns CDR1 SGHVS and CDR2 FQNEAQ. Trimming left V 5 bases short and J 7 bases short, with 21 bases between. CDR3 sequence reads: CASSRSIVQGRNSPLHF. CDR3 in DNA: TGTGCCAGCAGCCGATCAATAGTGCAGGGGCGGAATTCACCCCTCCACTTT.

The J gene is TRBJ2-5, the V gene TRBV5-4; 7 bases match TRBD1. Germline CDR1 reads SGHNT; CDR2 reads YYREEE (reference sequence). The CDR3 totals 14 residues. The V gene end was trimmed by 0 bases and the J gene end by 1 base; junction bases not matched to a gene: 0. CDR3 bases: TGTGCCAGCAGCTTGGGACAGGGCCAAGAGACCCAGTACTTC. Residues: CASSLGQGQETQYF.

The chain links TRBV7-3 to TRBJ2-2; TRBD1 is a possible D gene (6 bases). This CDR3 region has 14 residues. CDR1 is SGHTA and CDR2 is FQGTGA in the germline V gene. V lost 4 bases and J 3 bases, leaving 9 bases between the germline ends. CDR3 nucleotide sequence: TGTGCCAGCAGCTCCGGACAGTACACCGGGGAGCTGTTTTTT. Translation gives CASSSGQYTGELFF.

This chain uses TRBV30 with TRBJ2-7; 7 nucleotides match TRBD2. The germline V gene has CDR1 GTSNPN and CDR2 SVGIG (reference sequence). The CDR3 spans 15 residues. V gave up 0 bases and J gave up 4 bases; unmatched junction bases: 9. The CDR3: CAWSVQERGPYEQYF. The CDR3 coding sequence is TGTGCCTGGAGTGTACAGGAGCGGGGTCCGTACGAGCAGTACTTC.

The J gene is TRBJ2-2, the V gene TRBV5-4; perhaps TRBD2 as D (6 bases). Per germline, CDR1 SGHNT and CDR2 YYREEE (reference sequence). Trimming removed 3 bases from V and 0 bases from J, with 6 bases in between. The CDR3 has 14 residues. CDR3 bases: TGTGCCAGCAGCTGGGGGGCGAACACCGGGGAGCTGTTTTTT. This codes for CASSWGANTGELFF.

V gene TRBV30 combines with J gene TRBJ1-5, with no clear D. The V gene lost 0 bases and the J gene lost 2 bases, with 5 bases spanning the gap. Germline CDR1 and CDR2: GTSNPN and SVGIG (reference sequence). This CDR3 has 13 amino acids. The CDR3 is CAWSVAGNQPQHF. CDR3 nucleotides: TGTGCCTGGAGTGTAGCTGGCAATCAGCCCCAGCATTTT.

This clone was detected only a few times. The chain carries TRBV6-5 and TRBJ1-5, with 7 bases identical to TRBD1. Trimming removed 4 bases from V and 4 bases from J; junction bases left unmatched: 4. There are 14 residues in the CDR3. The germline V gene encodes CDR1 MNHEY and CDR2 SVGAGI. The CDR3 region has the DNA TGTGCCAGCAGTTCCCCGACAGGGAATCAGCCCCAGCATTTT. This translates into CASSSPTGNQPQHF.

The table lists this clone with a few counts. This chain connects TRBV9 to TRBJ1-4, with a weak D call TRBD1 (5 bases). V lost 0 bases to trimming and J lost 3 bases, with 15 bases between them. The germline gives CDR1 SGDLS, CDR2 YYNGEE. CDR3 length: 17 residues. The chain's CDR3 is CASSVGAGRYSNEKLFF. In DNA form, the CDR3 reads TGTGCCAGCAGCGTAGGGGCAGGGCGCTACTCTAATGAAAAACTGTTTTTT.

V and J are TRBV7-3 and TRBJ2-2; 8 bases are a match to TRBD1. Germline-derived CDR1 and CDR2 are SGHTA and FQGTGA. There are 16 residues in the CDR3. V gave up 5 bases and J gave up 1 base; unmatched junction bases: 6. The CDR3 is CASSKTGAGNTGELFF. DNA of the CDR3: TGTGCCAGCAGCAAGACAGGGGCCGGGAACACCGGGGAGCTGTTTTTT. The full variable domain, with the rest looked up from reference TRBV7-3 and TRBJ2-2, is GAGVSQTPSNKVTEKGKYVELRCDPISGHTALYWYRQSLGQGPEFLIYFQGTGAADDSGLPNDRFFAVRPEGSVSTLKIQRTERGDSAVYLCASSKTGAGNTGELFFGEGSRLTVL.

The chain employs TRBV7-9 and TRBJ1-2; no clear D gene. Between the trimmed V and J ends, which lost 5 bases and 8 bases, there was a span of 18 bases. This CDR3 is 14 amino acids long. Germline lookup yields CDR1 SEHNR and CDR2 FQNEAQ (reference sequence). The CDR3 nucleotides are TGTGCCAGCAGCCTAAACGCGGCGAGGGTCGGCTACACCTTC. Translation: CASSLNAARVGYTF.

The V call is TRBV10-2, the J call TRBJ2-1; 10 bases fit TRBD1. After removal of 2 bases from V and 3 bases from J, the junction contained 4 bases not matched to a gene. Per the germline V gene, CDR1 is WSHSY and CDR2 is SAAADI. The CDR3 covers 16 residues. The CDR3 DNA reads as TGCGCCAGCAGTGAGCTGCGGACAGGGGGCTACAATGAGCAGTTCTTC. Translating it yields CASSELRTGGYNEQFF.

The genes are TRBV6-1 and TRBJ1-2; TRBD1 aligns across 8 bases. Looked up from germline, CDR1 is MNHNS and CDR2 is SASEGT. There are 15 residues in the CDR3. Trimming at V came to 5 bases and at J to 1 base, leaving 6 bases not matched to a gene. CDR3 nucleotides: TGTGCCAGCAGTATTGGGACAGGAAGTAACTATGGCTACACCTTC. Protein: CASSIGTGSNYGYTF.

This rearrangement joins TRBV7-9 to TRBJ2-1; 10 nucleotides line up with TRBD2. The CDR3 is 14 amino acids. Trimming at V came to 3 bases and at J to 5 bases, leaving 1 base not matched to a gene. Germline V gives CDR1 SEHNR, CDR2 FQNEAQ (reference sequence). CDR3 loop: CASSFLAGDNEQFF. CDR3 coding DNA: TGTGCCAGCAGCTTCCTAGCGGGGGACAATGAGCAGTTCTTC.

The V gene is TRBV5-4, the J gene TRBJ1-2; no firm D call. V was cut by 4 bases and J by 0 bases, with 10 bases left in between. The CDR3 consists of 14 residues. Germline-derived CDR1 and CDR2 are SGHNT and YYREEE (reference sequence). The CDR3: CASSLPGTNYGYTF. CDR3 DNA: TGTGCCAGCAGCCTTCCAGGAACTAACTATGGCTACACCTTC. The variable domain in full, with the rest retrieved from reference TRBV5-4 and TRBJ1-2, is ETGVTQSPTHLIKTRGQQVTLRCSSQSGHNTVSWYQQALGQGPQFIFQYYREEENGRGNFPPRFSGLQFPNYSSELNVNALELDDSALYLCASSLPGTNYGYTFGSGTRLTVV.

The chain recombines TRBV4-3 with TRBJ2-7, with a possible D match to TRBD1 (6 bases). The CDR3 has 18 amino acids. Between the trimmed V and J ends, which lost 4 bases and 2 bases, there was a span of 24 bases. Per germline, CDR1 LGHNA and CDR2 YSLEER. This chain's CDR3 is CASSRSWDTKPWAYEQYF. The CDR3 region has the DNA TGCGCCAGCAGCCGCTCATGGGACACGAAGCCCTGGGCCTACGAGCAGTACTTC.

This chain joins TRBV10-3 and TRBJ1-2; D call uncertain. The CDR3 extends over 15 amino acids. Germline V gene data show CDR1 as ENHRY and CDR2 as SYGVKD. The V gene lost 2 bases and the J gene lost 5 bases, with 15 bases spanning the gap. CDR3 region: CAISEEPPQDYGYTF. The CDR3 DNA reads TGTGCCATCAGTGAGGAGCCTCCGCAAGATTATGGCTACACCTTC.